This T cell receptor beta chain was recorded in a study of a mutant IDH1 vaccine in newly diagnosed glioma. Across the study: The earlier regimen, radiotherapy, temozolomide, or both, was most often both.

V gave up 7 bases and J gave up 5 bases, with 11 bases separating them. The CDR3 loop spans 13 amino acids. Germline CDR1 and CDR2: SNHLY and FYNNEI. The method was immunoSEQ multiplex PCR; TCRdb's version includes in-frame clones alone and lacks a portion of them. The table shows around 66,000 clones, with roughly 80% occurring only once. Worth noting for this clone: Its specificity is unknown.

Time point of the sample: week 11, during vaccination. The vaccine gave 300 ug of a 20-mer mutant IDH1 peptide subcutaneously per dose. The sequence came from a man aged 45-60 years with glioma. The rearrangement uses TRBV2 and TRBJ2-2, with D possibly being TRBD2 (5 bases). The sequences come from PBMCs, collected from a glioma patient whose treatment included an IDH1 peptide vaccine. CDR3 sequence: CASIPSWTGELFF. The CDR3 DNA reads as TGTGCCAGCATTCCTAGCTGGACCGGGGAGCTGTTTTTT. Based on the CDR3 plus reference TRBV2 and TRBJ2-2, the full variable domain is EPEVTQTPSHQVTQMGQEVILRCVPISNHLYFYWYRQILGQKVEFLVSFYNNEISEKSEIFDDQFSVERPDGSNFTLKIRSTKLEDSAMYFCASIPSWTGELFFGEGSRLTVL.